This T cell receptor beta chain was obtained from a study of T cell clonotyping in hematopoietic cell transplantation. For the study at large: Recipients' pretransplant samples followed cytoreduction.

The data were produced by immunoSEQ multiplex PCR, yet TCRdb's version contains in-frame clones alone and is incomplete. The sample lists 26,000 or so clones, under 90% occurring once. Per the germline V gene, CDR1 is GTSNPN and CDR2 is SVGIG (reference sequence). The CDR3 is made up of 15 amino acids. The V and J ends lost 6 bases and 0 bases respectively, with 14 bases between them. General observations from the study: Graft donor and pretransplant recipient Inverse Simpson Index values predicted broader posttransplant TCR diversity.

This sample's time point: recipient sample about 28 days before transplant, after cytoreduction. To note about this clone: The target antigen is unknown.

This clonotype was obtained from a man aged 40-55 years with acute myeloid leukemia. Some clones in this sample may be carry-over from other donors' samples. V usage is TRBV30 and J usage is TRBJ2-2; D is undetermined. The material sequenced was peripheral blood mononuclear cells, taken before stem cell transplant. The CDR3, as DNA: TGTGCCTGCCACAATAGAGGAGCGAACACCGGGGAGCTGTTTTTT. The encoded protein is CACHNRGANTGELFF.